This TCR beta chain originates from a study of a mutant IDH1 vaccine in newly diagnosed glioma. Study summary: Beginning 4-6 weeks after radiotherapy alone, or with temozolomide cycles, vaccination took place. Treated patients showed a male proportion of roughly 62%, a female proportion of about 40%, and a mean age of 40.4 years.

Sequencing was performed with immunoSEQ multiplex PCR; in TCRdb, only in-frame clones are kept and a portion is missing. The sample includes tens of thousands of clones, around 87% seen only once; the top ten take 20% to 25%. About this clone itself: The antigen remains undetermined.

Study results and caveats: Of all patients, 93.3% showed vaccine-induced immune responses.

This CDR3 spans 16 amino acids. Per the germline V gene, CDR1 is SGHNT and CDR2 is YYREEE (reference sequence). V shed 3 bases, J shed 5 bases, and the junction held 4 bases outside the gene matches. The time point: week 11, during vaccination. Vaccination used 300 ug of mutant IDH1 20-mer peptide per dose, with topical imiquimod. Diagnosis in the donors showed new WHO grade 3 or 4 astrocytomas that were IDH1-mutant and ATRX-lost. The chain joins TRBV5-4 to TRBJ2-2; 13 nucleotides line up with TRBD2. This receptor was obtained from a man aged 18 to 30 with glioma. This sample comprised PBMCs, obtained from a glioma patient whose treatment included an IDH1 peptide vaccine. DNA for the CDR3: TGTGCCAGCAGCTGGACTAGCGGGAGAGGAACCGGGGAGCTGTTTTTT. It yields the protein CASSWTSGRGTGELFF.